The clone carrying this TCR beta chain has at least ten counts. Its specificity is unknown. TCRdb independently ran MiXCR on the reads; one entry per CDR3 protein. The table lists around 280,000 distinct CDR3 sequences, approximately 8.9% of them singletons. This specimen comes from a study of T cell repertoires in cytomegalovirus infection. Looking at the study overall: Public TCR beta signatures provided an indication of both CMV infection and a matching HLA type.

Study-level results: Identification of carriers of CMV plus the relevant HLA was performed using cumulative public TCR beta family frequency.

Sequences were obtained from PBMCs. This sequence was found in a human donor in good health (CMV status not recorded). Some clones in this sample may be carry-over from other donors' samples.

DNA of the CDR3: TGTGCCAGCAGTTTATCGGGACTCGGCTCCTACGAGCAGTACTTC. It translates to CASSLSGLGSYEQYF. This chain connects TRBV27 to TRBJ2-7; TRBD2 might be the D (6 bases). Germline V gene data show CDR1 as MNHEY and CDR2 as SMNVEV (reference sequence). The CDR3 sequence is 15 residues long. The V end lost 0 bases, the J end lost 0 bases, and 9 bases lay between the germline ends.